This T cell receptor beta chain was sequenced for a study of OX40 agonist ivuxolimab in advanced cancers. The overall study: Ivuxolimab, an antibody that agonizes OX40 (CD134), was administered to the patients. Study-wide results and caveats: By week 6 at 0.1 to 3.0 mg/kg, blood CD4+ and CD8+ T cells had expanded clonally. Antigen targets of the expanded peripheral T cells went undetermined.

The table came from immunoSEQ multiplex PCR; TCRdb's copy has only in-frame clones and leaves some out. The profile shows around 47,000 clones, 80% of them singletons. CDR1 is SGHTA and CDR2 is FQGNSA in the germline V gene. The germline V and J ends were trimmed by 4 bases and 3 bases, with 22 bases remaining between them. The CDR3 loop spans 17 amino acids. Of note for this clone: Its cognate antigen is unknown.

The clonotype comes from an adult with an advanced solid tumor such as melanoma, head and neck, liver or kidney cancer. The V gene is TRBV7-2, the J gene TRBJ2-7; possible D gene TRBD1, 6 bases. The sample here was CD4+ or CD8+ T cells sorted from blood, taken in a trial of the OX40 agonist ivuxolimab. The CDR3 reads CASSSDRFAHAGYEQYF. CDR3 DNA sequence: TGTGCCAGCAGCTCGGACAGATTCGCCCACGCAGGCTACGAGCAGTACTTC. The full variable domain, in which reference TRBV7-2 and TRBJ2-7 provide the parts outside the CDR3, is GAGVSQSPSNKVTEKGKDVELRCDPISGHTALYWYRQSLGQGLEFLIYFQGNSAPDKSGLPSDRFSAERTGGSVSTLTIQRTQQEDSAVYLCASSSDRFAHAGYEQYFGPGTRLTVT.